These 21 T cell receptor beta chains originate from one sample sequenced in a study of human T cells and chemical hapten exposure (dated by TCRdb to about 2021). What this sample's time point label stands for: patch test 2, 6 weeks after DPC sensitization. The treatment or condition label corresponds to: therapeutic diphenylcyclopropenone sensitization with weekly scalp DPC. The library was prepared using RACE. Sequencing relied on a NextSeq 500. In TCRdb, the public reads were trimmed at Q25 with fastp and aligned with MiXCR, with productive beta chains retained. Identical CDR3 protein sequences are pooled into one entry, listed with their most common genes and DNA. The sample has about 85,000 distinct CDR3 sequences on record, roughly 12% of them singletons. More than 1.5% of the sample lies in the top ten. This specimen was whole blood, taken in connection with sensitization to the hapten diphenylcyclopropenone (DPC). The receptors were gathered from a man in his late teens or twenties with alopecia areata. Some clones in this sample may be carry-over from other donors' samples.

The chain employs TRBV18 and TRBJ2-7; a possible D gene is TRBD2 (6 bases). CDR1 KGHSH and CDR2 LQKENI come from the germline V gene. V shed 2 bases and J shed 1 base, with 9 bases lying between them. The CDR3 spans 14 residues. Written as DNA, the CDR3 is TGTGCCAGCTCACCAGGGACTGCTTCCTACGAGCAGTACGTC. Its translation is CASSPGTASYEQYV.

This rearrangement joins TRBV7-2 to TRBJ2-5; D may match TRBD1 or TRBD2 (5 bases each). This CDR3 is 14 amino acids long. Trimming stripped 0 bases from V and 9 bases from J, with 14 bases between. The germline V gene has CDR1 SGHTA and CDR2 FQGNSA. As DNA, the CDR3 is TGTGCCAGCAGCTTAGCCGGGGCTGAAATTTCCCAGTACTTC. This codes for CASSLAGAEISQYF. The full variable domain, completed using reference TRBV7-2 and TRBJ2-5, is GAGVSQSPSNKVTEKGKDVELRCDPISGHTALYWYRQSLGQGLEFLIYFQGNSAPDKSGLPSDRFSAERTGGSVSTLTIQRTQQEDSAVYLCASSLAGAEISQYFGPGTRLLVL.

This clonotype was seen a handful of times. The rearrangement joins TRBV7-9 to TRBJ1-2; TRBD1 might be the D (5 bases). Germline-derived CDR1 and CDR2 are SEHNR and FQNEAQ (reference sequence). This CDR3 contains 14 residues. V was trimmed by 5 bases and J by 8 bases, leaving 18 bases between them. The CDR3 here is CASSAATERIGYTF. The CDR3 nucleotides read TGTGCCAGCAGCGCTGCGACAGAAAGGATAGGCTACACCTTC.

This clonotype was seen ten or more times. The chain combines TRBV28 with TRBJ2-5, with D possibly being TRBD2 (5 bases). The CDR3 extends over 12 amino acids. V lost 4 bases and J lost 8, with 11 bases in between. Germline loops: CDR1 MDHEN, CDR2 SYDVKM. CDR3 residues: CASSSPRTTQYF. CDR3 nucleotide sequence: TGTGCCAGCAGTTCCCCCCGGACTACCCAGTACTTC.

This clonotype was counted only a few times. This rearrangement joins TRBV6-5 to TRBJ2-2; TRBD1 matches at 8 bases. The J segment lost 3 bases and the V segment lost 0 bases, leaving 21 bases of the junction unmatched. Germline V gene sequence: CDR1 MNHEY, CDR2 SVGAGI. The CDR3 spans 22 residues. The CDR3 coding sequence is TGTGCCAGCAGTTACTCGATCTGGTCGTCGACAGGGGAAAATTGGGACACCGGGGAGCTGTTTTTT. Translated, it gives CASSYSIWSSTGENWDTGELFF.

This clonotype was recorded at least ten times. This chain connects TRBV6-6 to TRBJ2-5, with D possibly TRBD1 on 5 matching bases. This CDR3 is built from 15 residues. V dropped 2 bases and J dropped 2 bases, with 12 bases sitting between them. Germline CDR1 is MNHNY and CDR2 is SVGAGI (reference sequence). CDR3 residues: CASSYKTVVQETQYF. CDR3 nucleotides: TGTGCCAGCAGTTACAAGACAGTGGTGCAAGAGACCCAGTACTTC.

This clonotype was found many times. The chain combines TRBV6-6 with TRBJ2-7; 7 nucleotides agree with TRBD1. This CDR3 comprises 17 residues. The V gene's germline CDR1 is MNHNY and CDR2 SVGAGI (reference sequence). Losses at the gene ends were 3 bases for V and 0 bases for J; bases not matched to a gene: 11. CDR3 residues: CASSYGALTGISYEQYF. The CDR3 region has the DNA TGTGCCAGCAGTTATGGGGCCCTGACAGGGATCTCCTACGAGCAGTACTTC.

This clonotype was observed at least ten times. This chain links TRBV29-1 with TRBJ1-2; D is ambiguous. Germline CDR1 is SQVTM and CDR2 is ANQGSEA. Trimming removed 4 bases at V and 5 bases at J, with 11 bases between. CDR3 length: 12 residues. The CDR3 nucleotides read TGCAGCGTTGGTCTCCGACCTTATGGCTACACCTTC. Its translation is CSVGLRPYGYTF.

This clonotype has ten or more counts. The V gene is TRBV6-6, the J gene TRBJ2-3; 11 bases are a match to TRBD2. The CDR3 totals 20 residues. Per germline, CDR1 MNHNY and CDR2 SVGAGI (reference sequence). Trimming removed 2 bases from V and 0 bases from J; junction bases left unmatched: 13. CDR3 sequence (DNA): TGTGCCAGCAGTTACCCCCGGCTAGCGGGGGGACAGGCTAGCACAGATACGCAGTATTTT. Translating gives CASSYPRLAGGQASTDTQYF.

This clonotype appeared many times. The chain couples TRBV20-1 to TRBJ2-5; perhaps TRBD2 as D (5 bases). Deletions cut 6 bases from V and 7 bases from J, with 15 bases between. Per germline, CDR1 DFQATT and CDR2 SNEGSKA (reference sequence). The CDR3 spans 12 residues. The CDR3 region is CSAPLPAGTQYF. DNA for the CDR3: TGCAGTGCCCCTTTGCCGGCGGGGACCCAGTACTTC.

The CDR3 coding sequence is TGTGCCACTTCAACAGCGGGGGGGCGCACCGGGGAGCTGTTTTTT. This gives the protein CATSTAGGRTGELFF. The genes are TRBV3-1 and TRBJ2-2, with 10 bases that match TRBD2. The germline CDR1 and CDR2 sequences are LGHDT and YNNKEL (reference sequence). The V gene end was trimmed by 10 bases and the J gene end by 4 bases; junction bases not matched to a gene: 9. CDR3 length: 15 residues.

This clonotype was detected many times. J is TRBJ1-5 and V is TRBV28; tentative D call: TRBD1 (5 bases). V was shortened by 6 bases and J by 0 bases, with 18 bases between the two germline ends. CDR1 and CDR2 (germline): MDHEN, SYDVKM. The CDR3 covers 17 residues. DNA of the CDR3: TGTGCCAGCAGCCGGGACCCCACCCCACTTAGCAATCAGCCCCAGCATTTT. Translation gives CASSRDPTPLSNQPQHF.

The V and J genes are TRBV6-2 or TRBV6-3 and TRBJ2-7; 8 bases match TRBD1. V lost 1 base and J lost 3; bases outside the gene matches: 8. In germline, CDR1 is MNHEY, CDR2 SVGEGT. The length of the CDR3 is 16 residues. The CDR3 coding sequence is TGTGCCAGCAGTTACTTATCAGGGGGCGCGGTCTACGAGCAGTACGTC. It specifies CASSYLSGGAVYEQYV.

This clonotype was counted only a few times. The V and J genes are TRBV7-4 and TRBJ2-5; D uncertain. The CDR3 totals 14 residues. Trimming removed 2 bases at V and 7 bases at J, with 14 bases between. From germline, CDR1 is SGHVT and CDR2 SQSDAQ. The CDR3 here is CASSLRAFRRTQYF. The DNA of the CDR3 is TGTGCCAGCAGCTTAAGGGCTTTTAGGAGGACCCAGTACTTC.

Remarks on this clonotype: Sequence at one end of the junction differs from germline and may be a read error. The chain joins TRBV7-2 to TRBJ1-1, with a possible D match to TRBD1 (5 bases). Germline V gene sequence: CDR1 SGHTA, CDR2 FQGNSA. The CDR3 spans 14 residues. CDR3 protein: CASSLGHRNTQAFF. DNA of the CDR3: TGTGCCAGCAGCTTAGGGCACAGGAACACTCAAGCTTTCTTT.

V usage is TRBV2 and J usage is TRBJ2-2; possibly TRBD2 for D (5 bases). Germline V gives CDR1 SNHLY, CDR2 FYNNEI. This CDR3 spans 13 amino acids. V lost 5 bases to trimming and J lost 6 bases, with 10 bases between them. The CDR3 DNA is TGTGCCAGCAGTAGAACCGGGGCCGGGGAGCTGTTTTTT. Its translation: CASSRTGAGELFF.

This clonotype has ten or more counts. In DNA form, the CDR3 reads TGTGCCAGCAGCGTTCCCGGGTTAGAGACCCAGTACTTC. It yields the protein CASSVPGLETQYF. This sequence joins TRBV9 and TRBJ2-5; no definite D call. V lost 2 bases to trimming and J lost 4 bases, with 9 bases between them. The CDR3 covers 13 residues. The germline V gene encodes CDR1 SGDLS and CDR2 YYNGEE.

The rearrangement links TRBV4-3 to TRBJ1-1, with D hard to call. Germline values: CDR1 LGHNA, CDR2 YSLEER. This CDR3 is 16 amino acids long. The V and J ends lost 3 bases and 6 bases respectively, with 20 bases between them. The DNA of the CDR3 is TGCGCCAGCAGCCATGCCCCCGGGGTAAGGAAACCTGAAGCTTTCTTT. The encoded protein is CASSHAPGVRKPEAFF.

In its sample, this clonotype was seen a few times. The V and J genes are TRBV29-1 and TRBJ1-5, with D perhaps matching TRBD1 (6 bases). This CDR3 region has 14 residues. V lost 6 bases to trimming and J lost 0 bases, with 12 bases between them. Per the germline V gene, CDR1 is SQVTM and CDR2 is ANQGSEA. The CDR3 here is CSVGTPYSNQPQHF. The CDR3 DNA reads as TGCAGCGTCGGGACACCTTATAGCAATCAGCCCCAGCATTTT.

This clonotype was seen ten or more times. J is TRBJ2-3 and V is TRBV7-2; 8 bases agree with TRBD1. The V gene's germline CDR1 is SGHTA and CDR2 FQGNSA. V lost 1 base and J lost 5; bases outside the gene matches: 11. This CDR3 spans 17 amino acids. CDR3 region: CASSLGSGQGGRDTQYF. CDR3 DNA: TGTGCCAGCAGCTTAGGGTCAGGACAGGGTGGAAGAGATACGCAGTATTTT.

In its sample, this clonotype was seen a few times. The chain employs TRBV29-1 and TRBJ2-2; no clear D gene. V shed 6 bases and J shed 3 bases, with 5 bases lying between them. CDR3 length equals 11 residues. The germline gives CDR1 SQVTM, CDR2 ANQGSEA. CDR3 region: CSVLDTGELFF. The CDR3 coding sequence is TGCAGCGTATTAGACACCGGGGAGCTGTTTTTT.